Detailed here is one TCR beta chain. Stated treatment: roughly 19 received Ad26.COV2.S at low or high dose, single or two shots; about 5 received placebo; per-sample allocation not given. Material that was analyzed had been drawn on day 63 after the first vaccine or placebo injection. An Ad26 vector expressing Wuhan-strain SARS-CoV-2 spike constituted the vaccine. Clones were read by immunoSEQ multiplex PCR, and TCRdb kept only the in-frame ones, dropping some. The repertoire holds a few hundred thousand clones, roughly 86% seen once, with roughly 3.5% in the top ten. This entry is derived from a study of Ad26.COV2.S vaccination and SARS-CoV-2 variants. Study-wide context: Trial arm assignment for the donor was COV1001 Ad26.COV2.S. Donor got 5x10^10 or 1x10^11 viral particles of Ad26.COV2.S.

After removal of 6 bases from V and 4 bases from J, the junction contained 7 bases not matched to a gene. CDR1 is SQVTM and CDR2 is ANQGSEA in the germline V gene. CDR3 size: 13 residues. This receptor was identified in a person aged 18-65 years who received the Ad26.COV2.S COVID-19 vaccine or a placebo. The chain joins TRBV29-1 to TRBJ2-7, with 9 bases fitting TRBD1. Sample: peripheral blood, taken in a trial of Ad26.COV2.S vaccine versus placebo. CDR3 nucleotide sequence: TGCAGCGTAGCGGAAGACAGGGGGTACGAGCAGTACTTC. This sequence encodes CSVAEDRGYEQYF.